This T cell receptor (beta chain) was sequenced for a study of cytomegalovirus exposure and HLA in healthy donors. Study-level findings and limits: More clonal expansion characterized HLA-associated TCR beta chains than equally common others in a later analysis. Researchers reported in a later analysis that a missense DCLRE1C variant was tied to TCR beta V- and J-gene trimming. Researchers counted around 170 TCR beta chains as cytomegalovirus-associated.

With regard to this clone: The antigen is not known.

60 Vbeta and 13 Jbeta primers were used in PCR. Sequenced by immunoSEQ multiplex PCR; TCRdb stores in-frame clones only, minus some. The data contain some 160,000 clones, about 85% of them singletons. V lost 4 bases and J lost 5; bases outside the gene matches: 16. The germline gives CDR1 MGHDK, CDR2 SYGVNS. The CDR3 runs 17 residues. Input material: PBMCs. This receptor was obtained from a man between 25 and 39 years old in good health and CMV-seropositive. V usage is TRBV25-1 and J usage is TRBJ1-2; 7 bases fit TRBD1. CDR3 DNA: TGTGCCAGCAGTGGCCCGACAGGGTACCCCCCGAGTTATGGCTACACCTTC. Protein sequence: CASSGPTGYPPSYGYTF.